These 29 T cell receptor beta chains share one sample of origin, sequenced in a study of T cells in tumors after PD-1 blockade. The data were produced by immunoSEQ multiplex PCR, yet TCRdb's version contains in-frame clones alone and is incomplete. The sample holds some 43,000 clones, over 70% seen once. The source was PBMCs, collected before anti-PD-1 treatment. The receptor source for this set is a human donor with basal cell carcinoma.

The chain uses TRBV7-2 and TRBJ2-3; TRBD2 agrees at 7 bases. This CDR3 is 15 amino acids long. Germline V gives CDR1 SGHTA, CDR2 FQGNSA. V lost 4 bases and J lost 2; bases outside the gene matches: 6. CDR3 sequence (DNA): TGTGCCAGCAGCTCCCCCGGACTAGTCACAGATACGCAGTATTTT. Amino acid sequence: CASSSPGLVTDTQYF. The full variable domain, in which reference TRBV7-2 and TRBJ2-3 provide the parts outside the CDR3, is GAGVSQSPSNKVTEKGKDVELRCDPISGHTALYWYRQSLGQGLEFLIYFQGNSAPDKSGLPSDRFSAERTGGSVSTLTIQRTQQEDSAVYLCASSSPGLVTDTQYFGPGTRLTVL.

The CDR3 loop is CASRGTGLNTEAFF. CDR3 nucleotides: TGTGCCAGCAGGGGGACAGGGCTGAACACTGAAGCTTTCTTT. V and J are TRBV6-5 and TRBJ1-1; the match to TRBD1 covers 9 bases. The V and J ends lost 6 bases and 0 bases, in that order; junction bases with no gene match: 2. The CDR3 is made up of 14 amino acids. CDR1 and CDR2 (germline): MNHEY, SVGAGI.

The chain carries TRBV19 and TRBJ2-5; D gene uncertain. The V end lost 6 bases, the J end lost 5 bases, and 16 bases lay between the germline ends. The CDR3 has 14 residues. CDR1 is LNHDA and CDR2 is SQIVND in the germline V gene (reference sequence). The DNA for the CDR3 is TGTGCCAGTAGCACTCTCTCGATCGGGGAGACCCAGTACTTC. This translates into CASSTLSIGETQYF. The complete variable domain, with remaining parts taken from reference TRBV19 and TRBJ2-5, reads DGGITQSPKYLFRKEGQNVTLSCEQNLNHDAMYWYRQDPGQGLRLIYYSQIVNDFQKGDIAEGYSVSREKKESFPLTVTSAQKNPTAFYLCASSTLSIGETQYFGPGTRLLVL.

The chain recombines TRBV7-2 with TRBJ2-2; no definite D call. Trimming left V 0 bases short and J 7 bases short, with 12 bases between. Germline V gene data show CDR1 as SGHTA and CDR2 as FQGNSA. The CDR3 has 15 amino acids. The CDR3 nucleotides read TGTGCCAGCAGCTTAGCCGGGCAATTAGGCGGGGAGCTGTTTTTT. The encoded protein is CASSLAGQLGGELFF.

The rearrangement uses TRBV6-5 and TRBJ2-1, with TRBD1 identical over 9 bases. This CDR3 comprises 13 residues. Germline V gene sequence: CDR1 MNHEY, CDR2 SVGAGI. J lost 8 bases, V lost 6 bases, and 5 bases had no gene match. In DNA, the CDR3 is TGTGCCAGCAGCCTAACAGGGGGCTATGAGCAGTTCTTC. It is translated as CASSLTGGYEQFF.

This clone was seen more than once but under ten times. The V call is TRBV7-9, the J call TRBJ1-2, with D possibly TRBD1 on 6 matching bases. Germline V gene data show CDR1 as SEHNR and CDR2 as FQNEAQ (reference sequence). The V gene lost 2 bases and the J gene lost 3 bases, with 13 bases spanning the gap. This CDR3 comprises 15 residues. CDR3 bases: TGTGCCAGCAGCTTAAGAACAGGGAAGGACTATGGCTACACCTTC. This codes for CASSLRTGKDYGYTF.

The chain carries TRBV6-2 or TRBV6-3 and TRBJ1-2; 11 nucleotides line up with TRBD1. CDR1 and CDR2 (germline): MNHEY, SVGEGT. The CDR3 covers 16 residues. V was pared by 0 bases and J by 4 bases, with 4 bases of the junction left unmatched. The CDR3 protein is CASSYSRDRGSYGYTF. The CDR3 DNA follows: TGTGCCAGCAGTTACTCGAGGGACAGGGGGAGCTATGGCTACACCTTC.

The chain employs TRBV7-9 and TRBJ2-3; maybe TRBD2 (6 bases). The germline CDR1 and CDR2 sequences are SEHNR and FQNEAQ (reference sequence). Trimming stripped 5 bases from V and 0 bases from J, with 18 bases between. The CDR3 covers 17 residues. The CDR3 region is CASSRIAGISSTDTQYF. The CDR3 DNA follows: TGTGCCAGCAGCCGCATTGCGGGGATTTCTAGCACAGATACGCAGTATTTT. Full variable domain (missing parts from reference TRBV7-9 and TRBJ2-3): DTGVSQNPRHKITKRGQNVTFRCDPISEHNRLYWYRQTLGQGPEFLTYFQNEAQLEKSRLLSDRFSAERPKGSFSTLEIQRTEQGDSAMYLCASSRIAGISSTDTQYFGPGTRLTVL.

The chain couples TRBV2 to TRBJ1-1; D possibly corresponds to TRBD1 (5 bases). V lost 8 bases to trimming and J lost 7 bases, with 17 bases between them. This CDR3 comprises 13 residues. The germline CDR1 and CDR2 sequences are SNHLY and FYNNEI. The CDR3 spells CASGTREFSEAFF. CDR3 DNA sequence: TGTGCCAGCGGGACTAGGGAGTTCAGTGAAGCTTTCTTT. The full variable domain, with the rest looked up from reference TRBV2 and TRBJ1-1, is EPEVTQTPSHQVTQMGQEVILRCVPISNHLYFYWYRQILGQKVEFLVSFYNNEISEKSEIFDDQFSVERPDGSNFTLKIRSTKLEDSAMYFCASGTREFSEAFFGQGTRLTVV.

V usage is TRBV13 and J usage is TRBJ2-3, with TRBD2 identical over 9 bases. The CDR3 totals 14 residues. Looked up from germline, CDR1 is PRHDT and CDR2 is FYEKMQ (reference sequence). With 7 bases clipped from V and 3 bases from J, the junction kept 5 bases outside the gene matches. CDR3 amino acids: CASTRAGGTDTQYF. The CDR3 nucleotides are TGTGCCAGCACCCGGGCGGGGGGGACAGATACGCAGTATTTT. Supplemented by reference TRBV13 and TRBJ2-3, the full variable domain reads AAGVIQSPRHLIKEKRETATLKCYPIPRHDTVYWYQQGPGQDPQFLISFYEKMQSDKGSIPDRFSAQQFSDYHSELNMSSLELGDSALYFCASTRAGGTDTQYFGPGTRLTVL.

The chain carries TRBV6-5 and TRBJ1-1; no reliable D call. This CDR3 is 12 amino acids long. Germline values: CDR1 MNHEY, CDR2 SVGAGI. Trimming stripped 6 bases from V and 6 bases from J, with 11 bases between. CDR3 sequence: CASSAIFAEAFF. CDR3 in DNA: TGTGCCAGCAGCGCCATATTCGCTGAAGCTTTCTTT.

The gene calls are TRBV30 and TRBJ2-7, with D perhaps TRBD2 (5 bases). Germline V gene data show CDR1 as GTSNPN and CDR2 as SVGIG (reference sequence). Between the trimmed V and J ends, which lost 1 base and 2 bases, there was a span of 18 bases. The CDR3 is 16 amino acids. The chain's CDR3 is CAWSEDSGTYTYEQYF. CDR3 DNA sequence: TGTGCCTGGAGTGAGGACTCGGGAACATATACCTACGAGCAGTACTTC.

The gene calls are TRBV6-6 and TRBJ1-5, with 8 bases that match TRBD1. The ends lost 6 bases at V and 3 bases at J; junction bases unmatched: 7. The CDR3 sequence is 15 residues long. The germline gives CDR1 MNHNY, CDR2 SVGAGI (reference sequence). CDR3 DNA: TGTGCCAGCAGGCCAGGGGGCTTAAACAATCAGCCCCAGCATTTT. Translating gives CASRPGGLNNQPQHF.

The chain is built from TRBV7-2 and TRBJ1-1; a possible D gene is TRBD1 (6 bases). V lost 5 bases and J 1 base, leaving 11 bases between the germline ends. In germline, CDR1 is SGHTA, CDR2 FQGNSA. The CDR3 contains 14 residues. The CDR3 is CASSQKQGNTEAFF. Written as DNA, the CDR3 is TGTGCCAGCAGCCAAAAACAGGGGAACACTGAAGCTTTCTTT.

The sample holds a few counts of this clone. J is TRBJ1-6 and V is TRBV30; D might be TRBD1 (6 bases). V was cut by 8 bases and J by 10 bases, with 15 bases left in between. This CDR3 comprises 12 residues. Germline CDR1 and CDR2: GTSNPN and SVGIG (reference sequence). The chain's CDR3 is CARGRGRSPLHF. The CDR3 DNA is TGTGCCCGGGGGCGGGGTCGGTCACCCCTCCACTTT.

The V gene is TRBV29-1, the J gene TRBJ2-4; TRBD1 matches at 10 bases. Germline assignment: CDR1 SQVTM and CDR2 ANQGSEA. There are 14 residues in the CDR3. V was clipped by 1 base and J by 4 bases; unmatched bases: 1. Written as DNA, the CDR3 is TGCAGCGTTGAAGGGACAGGGGGTAAAAACATTCAGTACTTC. It codes for CSVEGTGGKNIQYF.

The rearrangement joins TRBV27 to TRBJ2-7, with D tentatively TRBD1 or TRBD2 (5 bases each). Germline CDR1 and CDR2: MNHEY and SMNVEV (reference sequence). V shed 2 bases and J shed 4 bases, with 12 bases lying between them. The CDR3 loop spans 14 amino acids. The CDR3 sequence is CASSLRGTAYEQYF. The CDR3 DNA reads as TGTGCCAGCAGTTTACGGGGCACCGCATACGAGCAGTACTTC.

This rearrangement joins TRBV6-5 to TRBJ1-4; D is undetermined. The CDR3 is made up of 15 amino acids. CDR1 MNHEY and CDR2 SVGAGI come from the germline V gene. V was trimmed by 7 bases and J by 0 bases, leaving 12 bases between them. The CDR3 sequence: CASMGGLATNEKLFF. In nucleotides, the CDR3 is TGTGCCAGCATGGGAGGGCTTGCAACTAATGAAAAACTGTTTTTT.

CDR3 bases: TGTGCCAGCAGTGATTTTTGGTCTGACAAGCAGTTCTTC. It yields the protein CASSDFWSDKQFF. This sequence joins TRBV6-4 and TRBJ2-1, with D unclear. The CDR3 length is 13 residues. Germline V gives CDR1 MRHNA, CDR2 SNTAGT. Trimming removed 3 bases from V and 11 bases from J, with 14 bases in between.

The rearrangement uses TRBV6-5 and TRBJ1-2; tentative D call: TRBD1 (5 bases). The CDR3 has 12 amino acids. The V and J ends lost 11 bases and 2 bases respectively, with 12 bases between them. From germline, CDR1 is MNHEY and CDR2 SVGAGI. The CDR3 reads CAVEGLNYGYTF. The CDR3 DNA reads as TGTGCCGTAGAGGGGCTAAACTATGGCTACACCTTC.

This chain uses TRBV5-4 with TRBJ2-2; 7 nucleotides align to TRBD2. This CDR3 spans 16 amino acids. V trimming: 4 bases; J trimming: 2 bases; junction bases outside the gene matches: 8. Germline-derived CDR1 and CDR2 are SGHNT and YYREEE (reference sequence). The CDR3 DNA reads as TGTGCCAGCAGCGCGGATCCGGGGGGTAACACCGGGGAGCTGTTTTTT. It codes for CASSADPGGNTGELFF.

This clone was seen just once. CDR3 nucleotide sequence: TGTGCCTGGAGCGCTTACCCGGCTCTCGGAAACACCATATATTTT. This encodes CAWSAYPALGNTIYF. The chain links TRBV30 to TRBJ1-3, with D uncertain. This CDR3 has 15 amino acids. Trimming shortened V by 3 bases and J by 4 bases, and 16 bases separated the two germline ends. Germline V lookup: CDR1 GTSNPN, CDR2 SVGIG (reference sequence).

V gene TRBV6-2 or TRBV6-3 combines with J gene TRBJ2-2; TRBD1 matches 8 bases. The CDR3 contains 15 residues. Trimming removed 1 base from V and 4 bases from J; junction bases left unmatched: 2. Germline-derived CDR1 and CDR2 are MNHEY and SVGEGT. This CDR3 reads CASSYFTGGTGELFF. The CDR3 DNA follows: TGTGCCAGCAGTTACTTTACAGGGGGCACCGGGGAGCTGTTTTTT.

The chain combines TRBV27 with TRBJ1-1; no reliable D call. The CDR3 length is 12 residues. The ends were cut back, 8 bases at V and 2 bases at J, with 9 bases in the middle. From germline, CDR1 is MNHEY and CDR2 SMNVEV (reference sequence). Written as DNA, the CDR3 is TGTGCCAGCGGACTCCATAACACTGAAGCTTTCTTT. Amino acid sequence: CASGLHNTEAFF.

The chain recombines TRBV25-1 with TRBJ2-3; D is uncertain. CDR1 and CDR2 from the germline V gene are MGHDK and SYGVNS. The V end was cut by 5 bases, the J end by 8 bases, with 11 bases between. The CDR3 runs 12 residues. The CDR3 coding sequence is TGTGCCAGCAGTCCTCCCTCGGGTACGCAGTATTTT. This sequence encodes CASSPPSGTQYF.

The chain carries TRBV5-1 and TRBJ1-2, with 12 positions matching TRBD1. V was pared by 2 bases and J by 7 bases, with 3 bases of the junction left unmatched. The CDR3 extends over 14 amino acids. The V gene's germline CDR1 is SGHRS and CDR2 YFSETQ. CDR3 coding DNA: TGCGCCAGCAGCTTAGGGGACAGGGGGCTTGGCTACACCTTC. Amino acid sequence: CASSLGDRGLGYTF.

The rearrangement links TRBV5-1 to TRBJ2-7, with TRBD1 as a possible D gene (5 bases). Germline assignment: CDR1 SGHRS and CDR2 YFSETQ. Between the trimmed V and J ends, which lost 5 bases and 0 bases, there was a span of 15 bases. There are 15 residues in the CDR3. CDR3 nucleotides: TGCGCCAGCAGTTCTCCTCAACAGGTCTCCTACGAGCAGTACTTC. Encoded protein: CASSSPQQVSYEQYF.

The rearrangement links TRBV4-2 to TRBJ1-2, with 10 nucleotides matching TRBD1. Germline trimming cut 0 bases from V and 2 bases from J; bases unmatched to any gene: 3. Germline CDR1 reads LGHNA; CDR2 reads YNFKEQ. This CDR3 region has 16 residues. CDR3 coding DNA: TGTGCCAGCAGCCAAGATATGGGACAGGGGAACTATGGCTACACCTTC. Translated, it gives CASSQDMGQGNYGYTF.

Turning to this clone: A read error may produce the germline difference seen at one junction end. The chain recombines TRBV10-1 with TRBJ2-6, with a tentative D call TRBD1 (6 bases). Germline V gene sequence: CDR1 WNHNN, CDR2 SYGVQD (reference sequence). CDR3 size: 20 residues. This CDR3 reads CASNESRGGQHHSGANVLTF. In DNA form, the CDR3 reads TGCGCCAGCAATGAGTCGAGAGGAGGACAGCACCACTCTGGGGCCAACGTCCTGACTTTC.